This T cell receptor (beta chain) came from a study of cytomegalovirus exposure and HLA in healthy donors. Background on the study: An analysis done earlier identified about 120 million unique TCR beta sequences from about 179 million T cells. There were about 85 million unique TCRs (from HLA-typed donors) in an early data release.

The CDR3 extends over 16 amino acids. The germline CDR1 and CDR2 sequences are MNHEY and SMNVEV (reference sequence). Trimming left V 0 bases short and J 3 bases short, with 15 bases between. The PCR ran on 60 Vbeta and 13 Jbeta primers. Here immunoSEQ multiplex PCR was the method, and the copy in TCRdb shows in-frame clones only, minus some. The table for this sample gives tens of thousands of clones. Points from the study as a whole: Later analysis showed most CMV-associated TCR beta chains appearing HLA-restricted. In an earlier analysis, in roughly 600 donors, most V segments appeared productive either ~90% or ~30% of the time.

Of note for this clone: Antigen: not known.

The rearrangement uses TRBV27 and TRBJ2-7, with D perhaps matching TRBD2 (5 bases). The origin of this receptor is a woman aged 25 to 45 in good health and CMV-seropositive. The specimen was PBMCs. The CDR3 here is CASSLSPLGALYEQYF. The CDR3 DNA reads TGTGCCAGCAGTTTATCTCCACTGGGAGCCCTCTACGAGCAGTACTTC.